This is a list of T cell receptor beta chains from one sample in a study of T cells after yellow fever vaccination. TCRdb re-called the 5' RACE reads with MiXCR, one entry per CDR3 protein. The sample carries 610,000 or so distinct CDR3 sequences, around an eighth recorded once. Material: PBMCs, obtained on the day of the yellow fever booster vaccination. These receptors were collected from a young man who received the YFV17D yellow fever vaccine. CDR3s include the opening cysteine and the closing phenylalanine or tryptophan. Fields, in order: D gene, clone size, V gene, J gene, CDR3 length, CDR3 protein, CDR3 DNA. D genes are given only for firm matches. Clone size is given for some rows only: seen once, a few or many times, or a class if the clone is expanded.

-	-	TRBV6-1	TRBJ2-7	14	CASIDTPRAGEQYF	TGTGCCAGCATCGATACCCCCCGGGCCGGCGAGCAGTACTTC
-	few	TRBV4-3	TRBJ1-2	17	CASSQMYVGEGTYGYTF	TGCGCCAGCAGCCAAATGTACGTGGGTGAGGGGACCTATGGCTACACCTTC
TRBD1	few	TRBV4-3	TRBJ2-4	15	CASSQDLQGPAIQYF	TGCGCCAGCAGCCAAGACCTACAGGGGCCCGCCATTCAGTACTTC
-	few	TRBV6-5	TRBJ2-7	15	CASSYSDQAPYEQYF	TGTGCCAGCAGTTACTCGGATCAGGCACCCTACGAGCAGTACTTC
-	-	TRBV12-3/TRBV12-4	TRBJ2-3	15	CASVISGTSTDTQYF	TGTGCCAGCGTGATTTCCGGGACGAGCACAGATACGCAGTATTTT
TRBD1	-	TRBV5-1	TRBJ1-1	17	CASSSLGTGGRGAEAFF	TGCGCCAGCAGCTCCTTAGGTACAGGGGGCAGGGGCGCTGAAGCTTTCTTT
-	-	TRBV7-2	TRBJ2-5	14	CASSFGVGGETQYF	TGTGCCAGCAGCTTTGGAGTCGGGGGAGAGACCCAGTACTTC
TRBD1	many	TRBV20-1	TRBJ1-5	12	CSARTGNQPQHF	TGCAGTGCAAGGACAGGGAATCAGCCCCAGCATTTT
-	many	TRBV5-6	TRBJ2-3	14	CASSLRSRADTQYF	TGTGCCAGCAGCTTGAGATCTAGGGCAGATACGCAGTATTTT
-	many	TRBV7-2	TRBJ1-5	15	CASSLVGGSNQPQHF	TGTGCCAGCAGCTTAGTAGGGGGGAGTAATCAGCCCCAGCATTTT
-	few	TRBV9	TRBJ1-5	11	CASGGDQPQHF	TGTGCCAGCGGAGGGGATCAGCCCCAGCATTTT
TRBD2	once	TRBV7-9	TRBJ2-1	16	CASSLEELAGSDEQFF	TGTGCCAGCAGCTTAGAAGAACTAGCGGGATCGGATGAGCAGTTCTTC
-	-	TRBV12-3/TRBV12-4	TRBJ1-2	13	CASSLQFNYGYTF	TGTGCCAGCAGCTTACAGTTCAACTATGGCTACACCTTC
-	few	TRBV10-2	TRBJ2-5	14	CASSKPARGETQYF	TGCGCCAGCAGTAAGCCCGCGAGAGGGGAGACCCAGTACTTC
TRBD2	few	TRBV20-1	TRBJ2-4	14	CSGGGREGENIQYF	TGCAGTGGGGGCGGGCGGGAGGGCGAAAACATTCAGTACTTC
-	-	TRBV5-4	TRBJ2-7	15	CASSSGRPSSYEQYF	TGTGCCAGCAGCTCCGGTCGCCCCAGCTCCTACGAGCAGTACTTC
-	once	TRBV5-5	TRBJ2-7	14	CASSLETPSYEHYF	TGTGCCAGCAGCTTGGAGACACCATCCTACGAGCATTACTTC
TRBD2	-	TRBV20-1	TRBJ2-1	15	CSARVGTRDLSEQFF	TGCAGTGCGCGAGTCGGGACTAGAGATTTAAGTGAGCAGTTCTTC
TRBD1	few	TRBV12-3/TRBV12-4	TRBJ1-6	16	CASRGTGPYHNSPLHF	TGTGCCAGCCGCGGGACAGGGCCTTACCATAATTCACCCCTCCACTTT
-	many	TRBV12-3/TRBV12-4	TRBJ1-5	14	CASSFLGPNQPQHF	TGTGCCAGCAGTTTCTTGGGCCCAAATCAGCCCCAGCATTTT
-	-	TRBV29-1	TRBJ2-5	12	CSVVGVEGTQYF	TGCAGCGTTGTTGGGGTTGAGGGGACCCAGTACTTC
-	few	TRBV12-3/TRBV12-4	TRBJ2-3	12	CASSTTGDTQYF	TGTGCCAGCAGTACGACGGGGGATACGCAGTATTTT
-	-	TRBV10-3	TRBJ2-5	17	CAISVPRGQGSRETQYF	TGTGCCATCAGTGTCCCCCGCGGGCAGGGATCGCGGGAGACCCAGTACTTC
TRBD1	many	TRBV18	TRBJ1-2	16	CASSPPTGDRHYGYTF	TGTGCCAGCTCACCACCGACCGGGGACAGGCACTATGGCTACACCTTC
-	-	TRBV7-2	TRBJ2-2	14	CASSLAFRTGELFF	TGTGCCAGCAGCTTAGCATTCAGGACCGGGGAGCTGTTTTTT
TRBD2	few	TRBV24-1	TRBJ2-3	18	CATSALSGRAKEGDTQYF	TGTGCCACCAGTGCCCTTAGCGGGAGGGCCAAGGAAGGGGATACGCAGTATTTT
-	-	TRBV2	TRBJ2-5	11	CAGGLQETQYF	TGTGCCGGGGGACTTCAAGAGACCCAGTACTTC
TRBD2	few	TRBV4-3	TRBJ2-2	16	CASSRTSGSHTGELFF	TGCGCCAGCAGCCGAACTAGCGGGAGTCACACCGGGGAGCTGTTTTTT
-	few	TRBV5-6	TRBJ2-5	14	CASSPRSLQETQYF	TGTGCCAGCAGCCCCCGGTCGCTACAAGAGACCCAGTACTTC
-	few	TRBV15	TRBJ2-7	16	CATSTPGRMSSYEQYF	TGTGCCACCAGCACCCCGGGGCGGATGAGCTCCTACGAGCAGTACTTC
TRBD2	-	TRBV30	TRBJ2-3	16	CAWSERLAGGIDTQYF	TGTGCCTGGAGTGAACGACTAGCGGGGGGAATAGATACGCAGTATTTT
TRBD2	-	TRBV5-1	TRBJ2-1	16	CASSFQREVLYNEQFF	TGCGCCAGCAGCTTCCAGCGGGAGGTCCTCTACAATGAGCAGTTCTTC
TRBD1	few	TRBV28	TRBJ1-4	15	CASKTGTVDYEKLFF	TGTGCCAGCAAAACCGGGACAGTGGATTACGAAAAACTGTTTTTT
TRBD2	few	TRBV10-3	TRBJ2-3	16	CAISDAGTSGTDTQYF	TGTGCCATCAGTGACGCCGGGACTAGCGGCACAGATACGCAGTATTTT
-	-	TRBV24-1	TRBJ2-3	12	CATSDERYTQYF	TGTGCCACCAGTGATGAACGGTATACGCAGTATTTT